The 6 T cell receptor beta chains below come from one sample, sequenced in a study of Tregs in tolerant kidney transplant recipients. Profiled with immunoSEQ multiplex PCR; TCRdb holds only in-frame clones, not every one. The table lists 2,000 to 2,500 clones, about two fifths of them singletons. No antigen is known for these receptors. Sequenced input: Tregs from blood cultured with allogeneic cells. The receptors here all came from a human donor in good health.

The chain has TRBV7-2 and TRBJ2-7; the D is unclear. This CDR3 region has 15 residues. The germline V gene has CDR1 SGHTA and CDR2 FQGNSA. Trimming left V 1 base short and J 2 bases short, with 12 bases between. CDR3 in DNA: TGTGCCAGCAGCTTAGGCGCTAGTTTCGCCTACGAGCAGTACTTC. This translates into CASSLGASFAYEQYF.

This clone has more than one count but fewer than ten. The chain recombines TRBV6-6 with TRBJ1-1; D call uncertain. V shed 2 bases and J shed 5 bases, with 3 bases lying between them. CDR3 size: 11 residues. Germline CDR1 is MNHNY and CDR2 is SVGAGI (reference sequence). CDR3 sequence: CASSYRTEAFF. Written as DNA, the CDR3 is TGTGCCAGCAGTTACAGGACTGAAGCTTTCTTT.

Relative to its sample, this clone is medium-sized (0.01 to 0.1%). The chain joins TRBV19 to TRBJ1-1, with TRBD1 matching over 9 bases. The CDR3 extends over 13 amino acids. V dropped 3 bases and J dropped 11; count of bases not matched to a gene: 7. Germline V gives CDR1 LNHDA, CDR2 SQIVND (reference sequence). CDR3 protein: CASSMWTGVEAFF. The CDR3 coding sequence is TGTGCCAGTAGTATGTGGACAGGGGTGGAGGCTTTCTTT.

The chain couples TRBV5-1 to TRBJ1-5; 9 bases line up with TRBD1. The CDR3 consists of 15 residues. Germline V gene data show CDR1 as SGHRS and CDR2 as YFSETQ. Germline trimming cut 1 base from V and 7 bases from J; bases unmatched to any gene: 6. CDR3 in amino acids: CASSLSGQGLQPQHF. The DNA of the CDR3 is TGCGCCAGCAGCTTGTCGGGACAGGGTCTACAGCCCCAGCATTTT.

This clone was counted only a few times. The chain has TRBV10-2 and TRBJ1-1; perhaps TRBD1 as D (5 bases). The CDR3 has 12 amino acids. V was clipped by 10 bases and J by 6 bases, with 15 bases between them. Germline CDR1 is WSHSY and CDR2 is SAAADI. CDR3 protein: CATSQGRAEAFF. Written as DNA, the CDR3 is TGCGCCACCTCCCAGGGACGGGCTGAAGCTTTCTTT.

This rearrangement joins TRBV29-1 to TRBJ1-2, with a tentative D call TRBD1 (5 bases). V shed 4 bases and J shed 2 bases, with 14 bases lying between them. Germline V CDR1 and CDR2: SQVTM, ANQGSEA. CDR3 length: 14 residues. CDR3 region: CSVAFGAENYGYTF. DNA of the CDR3: TGCAGCGTTGCCTTCGGGGCCGAAAACTATGGCTACACCTTC.